The present T cell receptor (beta chain) was sequenced within a study of T cell responses to AZD1222 COVID-19 vaccine. Study observations and caveats: No day 14 peak samples; only post-peak repertoires were characterized.

The germline CDR1 and CDR2 sequences are SGDLS and YYNGEE. Trimming stripped 6 bases from V and 5 bases from J, with 24 bases between. This CDR3 is 16 amino acids long. Remarks on this clone: Its antigen is unknown.

The repertoire was sequenced with immunoSEQ multiplex PCR; TCRdb's copy has only in-frame clones and lacks some. The repertoire holds 75,000 to 100,000 clones, with 85% to 90% as singletons. The chain recombines TRBV9 with TRBJ2-7; D is perhaps TRBD1 or TRBD2 (5 bases each). The clonotype was recovered from an adult in good health. Here the sequenced sample was peripheral blood, taken on day 0 of AZD1222 vaccination. CDR3 sequence: CASTCARGPPFDEQYF. CDR3 sequence (DNA): TGTGCCAGCACCTGTGCTCGGGGCCCCCCTTTTGACGAGCAGTACTTC.